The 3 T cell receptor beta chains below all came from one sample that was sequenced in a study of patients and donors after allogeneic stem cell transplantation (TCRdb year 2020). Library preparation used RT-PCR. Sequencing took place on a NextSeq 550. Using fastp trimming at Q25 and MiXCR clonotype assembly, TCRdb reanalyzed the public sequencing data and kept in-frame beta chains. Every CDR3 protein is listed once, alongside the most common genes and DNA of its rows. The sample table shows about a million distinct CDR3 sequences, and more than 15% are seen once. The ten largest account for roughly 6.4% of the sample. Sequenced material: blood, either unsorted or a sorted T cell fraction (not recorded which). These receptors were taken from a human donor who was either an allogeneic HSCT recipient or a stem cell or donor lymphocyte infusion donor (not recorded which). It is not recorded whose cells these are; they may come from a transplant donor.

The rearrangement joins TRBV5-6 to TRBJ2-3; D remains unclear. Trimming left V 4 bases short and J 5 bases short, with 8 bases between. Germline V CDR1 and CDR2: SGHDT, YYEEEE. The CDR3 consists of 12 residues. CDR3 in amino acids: CASSHGKDTQYF. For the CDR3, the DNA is TGTGCCAGCAGCCACGGAAAAGATACGCAGTATTTT. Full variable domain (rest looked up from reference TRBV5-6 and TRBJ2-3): DAGVTQSPTHLIKTRGQQVTLRCSPKSGHDTVSWYQQALGQGPQFIFQYYEEEERQRGNFPDRFSGHQFPNYSSELNVNALLLGDSALYLCASSHGKDTQYFGPGTRLTVL.

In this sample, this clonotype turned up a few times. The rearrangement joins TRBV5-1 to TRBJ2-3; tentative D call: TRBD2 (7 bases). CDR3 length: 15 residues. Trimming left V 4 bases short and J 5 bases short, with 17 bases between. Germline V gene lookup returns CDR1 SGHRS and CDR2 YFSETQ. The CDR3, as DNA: TGCGCCAGCAGCCCGGCCGGGGGGCTGGAAGATACGCAGTATTTT. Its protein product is CASSPAGGLEDTQYF.

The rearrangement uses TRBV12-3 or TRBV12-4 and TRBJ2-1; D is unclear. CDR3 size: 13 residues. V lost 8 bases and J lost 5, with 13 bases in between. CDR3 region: CASVGDVDNEQFF. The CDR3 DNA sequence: TGTGCCAGCGTTGGAGACGTTGACAATGAGCAGTTCTTC.